Described below is a single T cell receptor beta chain sequence and its context. Its specificity is unknown. Produced via immunoSEQ multiplex PCR; TCRdb's table is partial and in-frame only. Of about 140,000 clones listed, roughly nine tenths are singletons. This sample is drawn from a study of T cell responses to AZD1222 COVID-19 vaccine. Overall study results and limits: Donor demographics were predominantly white British with a female majority; clonal diversity may be underestimated. After the peak T cell response, and only then, were repertoires sampled.

The input for sequencing was peripheral blood, taken 28 days after the second dose of the MenACWY control vaccine. The TCR comes from an adult who received the MenACWY meningococcal vaccine as a control.

In nucleotides, the CDR3 is TGTGCCAGCAGCTTTGACGGACAGGGGTACAATGAGCAGTTCTTC. As protein: CASSFDGQGYNEQFF. The chain uses TRBV5-5 and TRBJ2-1; 9 bases line up with TRBD1. This CDR3 region has 15 residues. The V gene's germline CDR1 is SGHKS and CDR2 YYEKEE (reference sequence). V gave up 2 bases and J gave up 4 bases; unmatched junction bases: 4.